Sequencing of this T cell receptor beta chain was carried out in a study of blood T cells in healthy people across ages (dated by TCRdb to the mid-2010s). In terms of the full investigation: Template switching captured roughly one uniquely barcoded TCR beta cDNA molecule per two T cells in model experiments. To track age-related changes in TCR beta repertoire diversity, the study relied on deep sequencing normalized with unique cDNA molecular identifiers. The donors were divided into four age groups: young (average about 16 years), middle-aged (about 39), aged (approximately 62) and long-lived (82). To avoid experimental bias, donors of different ages were randomly spread across the sequencing lanes. Two additional independent replicas of 1 million unique cDNA reads from the same blood draw were analyzed for two donors (one aged 18 to 30 and one aged 80 or older).

The CDR3 covers 16 residues, taking in both the cysteine and the phenylalanine. Only the CDR3 DNA stays, 48 bases, in frame from base 1. The germline V gene provides CDR1 LGHNA and CDR2 YSLEER. The donors were around 39 Caucasian individuals from Russia, aged roughly 6 to 95 years, who were systemically healthy. About 9.6 milliliters of peripheral blood were collected from each donor into EDTA-treated Vacutainer tubes. Ficoll-Paque density-gradient centrifugation was used to isolate PBMCs, with at least 6 million per sample. Total RNA was extracted from PBMCs with Trizol reagent, with at least 6 micrograms obtained per sample. For every donor, an aliquot of PBMCs went through flow cytometry to measure the percentages of naive CD45RAhigh/CD27high T cells. Findings and caveats that apply to the study as a whole: Estimates of total diversity based on one million sequenced T cells were regarded as lower bounds and as underestimates. Because the CMV infection status of the donors was unknown, age-related changes in expanded clonotypes may potentially have been confounded. As age increased, observed TCR beta diversity per million T cells dropped in a roughly linear way, and a significant reduction was already evident by age approximately 40. Because profiling used bulk unsorted PBMCs, naive and antigen-experienced compartments could not be compared conclusively. The percentage of naive T cells measured by flow cytometry correlated strongly with observed TCR beta diversity. Compared with the aged group, the long-lived group had more naive CD4+ T cells, fewer expanded clones and increased TCR diversity, a pattern suggesting age selection.

Receptors were amplified or captured by 5' RACE. Sequencing took place on an Illumina HiSeq 2500. A second roughly 7 to 12 cycle PCR used a sample-barcoded 5' primer and a J-beta primer mix. A template-switch 5' adaptor carrying 12 random nucleotides introduced a unique molecular identifier onto each TCR beta cDNA molecule. Each sample yielded at least 2.5 million CDR3-containing paired-end reads. First-strand cDNA was synthesized from all RNA with the Mint cDNA synthesis kit, primed by a TRBC-specific oligonucleotide. Following uracil-DNA glycosylase treatment, all cDNA underwent a first 18-cycle PCR with the universal primers M1SS and BC2_uni_R. In the original analysis: Normalization of each sample was performed by random selection of 1 million high-quality reads, each carrying a distinct molecular identifier. Reads sharing molecular identifiers were discarded rather than binned into consensus sequences. MiTCR, with a Q25 quality threshold and the strictest error-elimination algorithm, was used for CDR3 identification, clonotype clustering and error correction. Lower-bound total TCR beta diversity was estimated with a nonparametric unseen species model using Euler transformation. The public reads were reanalyzed by TCRdb: fastp trimming at Q25, MiXCR alignment, in-frame beta chains only. Here each entry gathers all rows of one CDR3 protein and keeps the most common genes and DNA. The V and J calls follow TCRdb's processing rather than the paper's. The sample table holds approximately 940,000 distinct CDR3 sequences, of which around 46% were seen once. The ten largest account for about an eighth of the sample.

This clonotype showed up just a few times. What antigen it recognizes has not been identified. One base away there is no much larger clone; base qualities are not given. This clonotype was obtained from a man aged 25 to 40 in good health. The chain is assembled from TRBV4-3 and TRBJ2-4; the D gene could be TRBD1 or TRBD2, each one agreeing over 6 bases. TRBJ2-5 matches the DNA end more closely, so the J call is doubtful. Sequenced sample: blood. CDR3 reads: CASSQELAGAGKTQYF. The bases are TGCGCCAGCAGCCAAGAACTAGCAGGGGCCGGGAAGACCCAGTACTTC.